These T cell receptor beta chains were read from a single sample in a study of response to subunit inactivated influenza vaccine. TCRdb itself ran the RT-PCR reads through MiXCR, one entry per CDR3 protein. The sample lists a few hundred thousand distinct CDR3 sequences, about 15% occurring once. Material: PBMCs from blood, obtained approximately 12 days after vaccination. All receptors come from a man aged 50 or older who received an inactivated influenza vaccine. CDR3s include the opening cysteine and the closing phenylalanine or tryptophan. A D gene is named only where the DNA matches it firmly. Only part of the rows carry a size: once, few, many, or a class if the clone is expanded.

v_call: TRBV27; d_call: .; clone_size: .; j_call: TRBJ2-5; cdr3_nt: TGTGCCAGCAGTCCCCTGGACTTAAAGATGGAGACCCAGTACTTC; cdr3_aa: CASSPLDLKMETQYF
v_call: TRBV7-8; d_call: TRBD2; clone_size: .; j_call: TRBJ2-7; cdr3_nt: TGTGCCAGCAGCTTACTTCCAACTAGCGGGAGCACCAACGAGCAGTACTTC; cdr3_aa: CASSLLPTSGSTNEQYF
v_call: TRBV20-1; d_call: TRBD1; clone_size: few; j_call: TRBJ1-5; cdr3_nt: TGCAGTGCTGACAGGGGTAGCAATCAGCCCCAGCATTTT; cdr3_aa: CSADRGSNQPQHF
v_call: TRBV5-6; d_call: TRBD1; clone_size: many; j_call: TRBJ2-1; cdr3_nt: TGTGCCAGCAGCAGGACAGGGTTCAATGAGCAGTTCTTC; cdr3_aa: CASSRTGFNEQFF
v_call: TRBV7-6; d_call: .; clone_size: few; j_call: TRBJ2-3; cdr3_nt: TGTGCCAGCAGCTTCGGACTGCTGGGCACAGATACGCAGTATTTT; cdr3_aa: CASSFGLLGTDTQYF
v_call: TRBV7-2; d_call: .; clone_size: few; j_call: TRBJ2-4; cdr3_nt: TGTGCCAGCAGCTTAGGCTTGCGGCGGGGGCGAGCCAAAAACATTCAGTACTTC; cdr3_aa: CASSLGLRRGRAKNIQYF
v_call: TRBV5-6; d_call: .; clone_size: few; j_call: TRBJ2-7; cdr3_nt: TGTGCCAGCAGCTTGTCGGGCGTGCTGTACTTC; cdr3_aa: CASSLSGVLYF
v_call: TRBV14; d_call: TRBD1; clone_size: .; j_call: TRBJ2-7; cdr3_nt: TGTGCCAGCAGCCAACAGCGACAGGGTACCTACGAGCAGTACTTC; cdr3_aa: CASSQQRQGTYEQYF
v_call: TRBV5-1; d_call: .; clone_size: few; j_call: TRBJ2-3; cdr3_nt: TGCGCCAGCAGCTGGATCAGCTCACCTAGCACAGATACGCAGTATTTT; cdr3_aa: CASSWISSPSTDTQYF
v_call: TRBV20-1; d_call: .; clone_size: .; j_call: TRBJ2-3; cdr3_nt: TGCAGTGCTAGATGGGGGGGCACAGATACGCAGTATTTT; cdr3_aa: CSARWGGTDTQYF
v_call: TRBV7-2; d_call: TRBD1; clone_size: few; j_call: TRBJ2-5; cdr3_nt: TGTGCCAGCAGCTCCGGGACAGGGGTTATTGGGCGGGAGACCCAGTACTTC; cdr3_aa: CASSSGTGVIGRETQYF
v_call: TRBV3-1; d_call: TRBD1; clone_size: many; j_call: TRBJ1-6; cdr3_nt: TGTGCCAGCAGCGACAGGGGAAGCTCCTATAATTCACCCCTCCACTTT; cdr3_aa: CASSDRGSSYNSPLHF
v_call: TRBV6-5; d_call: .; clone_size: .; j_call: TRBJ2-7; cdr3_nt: TGTGCCAGCAGTTCCAGGGACGGCGGCCGGTACGAGCAGTACTTC; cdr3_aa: CASSSRDGGRYEQYF
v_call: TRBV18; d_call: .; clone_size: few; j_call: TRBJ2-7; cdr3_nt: TGTGCCAGCTCACCTAATTGGGTCGAGCAGTACTTC; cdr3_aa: CASSPNWVEQYF
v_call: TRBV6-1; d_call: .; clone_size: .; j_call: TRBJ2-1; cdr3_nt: TGTGCCAGCAGTCCGGAGAGCTCCTACAATGAGCAGTTCTTC; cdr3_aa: CASSPESSYNEQFF
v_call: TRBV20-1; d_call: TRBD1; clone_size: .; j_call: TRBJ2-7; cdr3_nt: TGCAGTGCCGGCCTTAAGACAGGGGTTTTAAACGAGCAGTACTTC; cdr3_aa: CSAGLKTGVLNEQYF
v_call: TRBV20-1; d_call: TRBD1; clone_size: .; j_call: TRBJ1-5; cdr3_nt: TGCAGTGCTCGCGAGACAGGGAACAATCAGCCCCAGCATTTT; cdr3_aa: CSARETGNNQPQHF
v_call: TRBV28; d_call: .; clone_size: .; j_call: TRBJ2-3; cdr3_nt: TGTGCCAGCAGTGATAGCGGTAGCACAGATACGCAGTATTTT; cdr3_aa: CASSDSGSTDTQYF
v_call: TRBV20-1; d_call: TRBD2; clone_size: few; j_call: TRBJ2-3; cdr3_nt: TGCAGTGCCCCCCCTAGCGGGAGGCGATATACGCAGTATTTT; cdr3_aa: CSAPPSGRRYTQYF
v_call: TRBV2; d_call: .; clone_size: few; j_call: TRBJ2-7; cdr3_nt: TGTGCCAGCAGTATGGACCGGAGCTCCTACGAGCAGTACTTC; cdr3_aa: CASSMDRSSYEQYF
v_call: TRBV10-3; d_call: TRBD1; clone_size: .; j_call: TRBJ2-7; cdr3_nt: TGTGCCATCCGTAGGGACAGGGAAGGCGGGCAGTACTTC; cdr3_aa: CAIRRDREGGQYF
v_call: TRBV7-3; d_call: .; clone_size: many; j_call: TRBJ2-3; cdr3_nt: TGTGCCAGCAGCCCAGGGACGGGCGTTAGCACAGATACGCAGTATTTT; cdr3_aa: CASSPGTGVSTDTQYF
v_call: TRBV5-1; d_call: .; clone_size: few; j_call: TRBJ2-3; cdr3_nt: TGCGCCAGCAGCGTCCAGCCAACTAGCACAGATACGCAGTATTTT; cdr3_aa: CASSVQPTSTDTQYF
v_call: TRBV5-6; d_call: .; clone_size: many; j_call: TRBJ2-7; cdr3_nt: TGTGCCAGCAGCTTTGTTGGTGGTTTAGGTGGGGACGCCTACGAGCAGTACTTC; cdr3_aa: CASSFVGGLGGDAYEQYF
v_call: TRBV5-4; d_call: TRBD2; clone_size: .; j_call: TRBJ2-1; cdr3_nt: TGTGCCAGCAGCAAGACTAGCGGGAGGGCGGTTGAGCAGTTCTTC; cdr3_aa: CASSKTSGRAVEQFF
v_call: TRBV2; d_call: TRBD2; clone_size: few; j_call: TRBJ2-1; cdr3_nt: TGTGCCAGCAGTGAAAGGGCGGGGGGGTCGAATGAGCAGTTCTTC; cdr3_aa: CASSERAGGSNEQFF
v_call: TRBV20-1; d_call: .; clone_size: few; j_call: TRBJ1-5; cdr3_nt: TGCAGTGCCCTAGGGATGAATAGCAATCAGCCCCAGCATTTT; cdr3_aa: CSALGMNSNQPQHF
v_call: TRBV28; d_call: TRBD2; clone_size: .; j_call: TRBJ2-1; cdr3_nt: TGTGCCAGCAGTTTGGGACTAGCATGGAACAATGAGCAGTTCTTC; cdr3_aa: CASSLGLAWNNEQFF
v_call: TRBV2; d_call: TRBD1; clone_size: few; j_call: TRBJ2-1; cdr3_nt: TGTGCCAGCAGGGGGACAGGGGGATTAGATTCCGAGCAGTTCTTC; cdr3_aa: CASRGTGGLDSEQFF
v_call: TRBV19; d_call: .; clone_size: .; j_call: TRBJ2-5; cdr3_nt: TGTGCCAGCGGACAGTCCTACGAGACCCAGTACTTC; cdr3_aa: CASGQSYETQYF
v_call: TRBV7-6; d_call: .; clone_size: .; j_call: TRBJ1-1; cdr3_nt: TGTGCCAGCAAAGCGGGGGGACGGATGAACACTGAAGCTTTCTTT; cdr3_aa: CASKAGGRMNTEAFF
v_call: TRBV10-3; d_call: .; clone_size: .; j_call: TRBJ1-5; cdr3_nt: TGTGCCATCAGTGACAGGGTCGATCAGCCCCAGCATTTT; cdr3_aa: CAISDRVDQPQHF
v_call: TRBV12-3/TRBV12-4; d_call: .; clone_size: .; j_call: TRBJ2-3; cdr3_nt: TGTGCCAGCAGCCCCCACCTGAGCGGTACGCAGTATTTT; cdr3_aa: CASSPHLSGTQYF
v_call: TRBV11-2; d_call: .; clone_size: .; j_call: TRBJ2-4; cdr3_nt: TGTGCCAGCAGCTTAGCACTTGGGGAAAACATTCAGTACTTC; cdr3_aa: CASSLALGENIQYF
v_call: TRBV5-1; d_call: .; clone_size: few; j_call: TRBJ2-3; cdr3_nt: TGCGCCAGCAGAGGCGGGGTCCTTCCAGATACGCAGTATTTT; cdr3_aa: CASRGGVLPDTQYF
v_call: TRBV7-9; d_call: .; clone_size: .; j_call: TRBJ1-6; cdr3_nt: TGTGCCAGCAGCTTAGGCGGGGGAAATAATTCACCCCTCCACTTT; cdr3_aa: CASSLGGGNNSPLHF
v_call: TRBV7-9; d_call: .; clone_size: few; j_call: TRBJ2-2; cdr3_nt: TGTGCCAGCAGCTTAGACGGGGCGAGGCACACCGGGGAGCTGTTTTTT; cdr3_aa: CASSLDGARHTGELFF
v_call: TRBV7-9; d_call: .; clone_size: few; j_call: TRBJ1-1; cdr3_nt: TGTGCCAGCAGCTTAGATGGGATATTAGGCGCTGAAGCTTTCTTT; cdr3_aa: CASSLDGILGAEAFF
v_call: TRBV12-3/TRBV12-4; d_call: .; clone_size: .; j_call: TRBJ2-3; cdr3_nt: TGTGCCAGCGGGGTGGATACGCAGTATTTT; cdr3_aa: CASGVDTQYF
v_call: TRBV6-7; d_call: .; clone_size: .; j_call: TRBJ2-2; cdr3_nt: TGTGCAACCCCCATCGGGGAGCTGTTTTTT; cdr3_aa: CATPIGELFF
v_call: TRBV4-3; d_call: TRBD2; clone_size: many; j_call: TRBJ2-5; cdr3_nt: TGCGCCAGCAGCCTCGTAGCGGGAGCGGAGACCCAGTACTTC; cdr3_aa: CASSLVAGAETQYF
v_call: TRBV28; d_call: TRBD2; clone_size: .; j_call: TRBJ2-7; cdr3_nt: TGTGCCAGCAGTTTAGGGACTAGCGGGAGACAGGCCGAGTTC; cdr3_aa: CASSLGTSGRQAEF
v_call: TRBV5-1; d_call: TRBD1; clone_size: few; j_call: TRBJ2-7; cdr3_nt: TGCGCCAGCAGCTTGGAGCCAGGGGGCCCATACGAGCAGTACTTC; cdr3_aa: CASSLEPGGPYEQYF